Listed below are T cell receptor beta chains from one sample, sequenced in a study of blood T cells in healthy people across ages. TCRdb re-analysed the 5' RACE reads in MiXCR, keeping a single row per CDR3 protein. The sample yields 850,000 to 1,000,000 distinct CDR3 sequences, about 53% seen once. Source material: blood. The receptors come from a woman aged 60-75 years in good health. Both conserved end residues are part of each CDR3. D genes are given only for firm matches. Clone size, where shown, is once, few, many, or a class for clones that have expanded.

TRBJ2-7	NA	TRBV5-4	once	CASSYAPQYSYEQYF	TGTGCCAGCAGCTATGCACCGCAGTACTCCTACGAGCAGTACTTC
TRBJ2-3	TRBD2	TRBV10-3	NA	CAISESFSGRAKDTQYF	TGTGCCATCAGTGAGTCGTTCAGCGGGAGGGCAAAGGATACGCAGTATTTT
TRBJ2-7	NA	TRBV20-1	NA	CSARRGSRNEQYF	TGCAGTGCCCGCCGGGGGAGTCGAAACGAGCAGTACTTC
TRBJ2-3	NA	TRBV28	NA	CASSLLVGGTDTQYF	TGTGCCAGCAGTTTATTGGTAGGGGGCACAGATACGCAGTATTTT
TRBJ1-4	NA	TRBV6-1	NA	CASSRAGSGEKLFF	TGTGCCAGCAGTCGAGCAGGGTCTGGTGAAAAACTGTTTTTT
TRBJ2-3	NA	TRBV30	NA	CAWNRMGADTQYF	TGTGCCTGGAATCGAATGGGAGCAGATACGCAGTATTTT
TRBJ2-7	NA	TRBV7-2	few	CASSRTGRNEQYF	TGTGCCAGCAGCCGTACAGGGCGGAACGAGCAGTACTTC
TRBJ2-5	TRBD1	TRBV14	once	CASSQETGTAGEQYF	TGTGCCAGCAGCCAAGAGACAGGGACAGCAGGGGAGCAGTACTTC
TRBJ2-7	NA	TRBV19	NA	CASSPGQTSSYEQYF	TGTGCCAGTAGTCCAGGACAAACTAGCTCCTACGAGCAGTACTTC
TRBJ2-7	NA	TRBV10-2	NA	CAAGGSGYEQYF	TGCGCCGCGGGCGGTAGCGGCTACGAGCAGTACTTC
TRBJ2-7	NA	TRBV2	NA	CASSDIQLSYEQYF	TGTGCCAGCAGTGACATCCAGCTCTCCTACGAGCAGTACTTC
TRBJ2-5	TRBD1	TRBV10-3	NA	CAISERGPQETQYF	TGTGCCATCAGTGAGAGGGGGCCCCAAGAGACCCAGTACTTC
TRBJ2-6	TRBD1	TRBV19	once	CASSFWGNRGLNSGANVLTF	TGTGCCAGTAGCTTTTGGGGGAACAGGGGGCTAAACTCTGGGGCCAACGTCCTGACTTTC
TRBJ1-6	NA	TRBV5-1	NA	CASSWGNQNSPLHF	TGCGCCAGCAGTTGGGGGAACCAAAATTCACCCCTCCACTTT
TRBJ2-3	TRBD2	TRBV7-2	NA	CASSLTDGRVGTDTQYF	TGTGCCAGCAGCCTCACGGACGGGAGGGTTGGGACAGATACGCAGTATTTT
TRBJ2-5	TRBD1	TRBV2	few	CASRPGTGIETQYF	TGTGCCAGCAGGCCCGGGACAGGGATAGAGACCCAGTACTTC
TRBJ2-6	NA	TRBV28	NA	CASSPGLRGANVLTF	TGTGCCAGCAGTCCGGGACTGAGAGGGGCCAACGTCCTGACTTTC
TRBJ2-4	NA	TRBV7-9	NA	CASSLSVVFDKNIQYF	TGTGCCAGCAGCTTAAGTGTGGTGTTTGACAAAAACATTCAGTACTTC
TRBJ2-1	TRBD2	TRBV2	many	CASSVGLAGGGEQFF	TGTGCCAGCAGCGTGGGACTAGCGGGAGGGGGTGAGCAGTTCTTC
TRBJ2-1	NA	TRBV20-1	NA	CSASGRPTNEQFF	TGCAGTGCTAGCGGCAGGCCCACTAATGAGCAGTTCTTC
TRBJ2-6	NA	TRBV20-1	NA	CSATDISGANVLTF	TGCAGTGCCACAGACATCTCTGGGGCCAACGTCCTGACTTTC
TRBJ2-3	NA	TRBV7-6	many	CASTSRRSDTQYF	TGTGCCAGCACCTCCCGGAGGTCAGATACGCAGTATTTT
TRBJ2-6	NA	TRBV4-3	NA	CASSQDWRSSGANVLTF	TGCGCCAGCAGCCAAGATTGGAGGAGCTCTGGGGCCAACGTCCTGACTTTC
TRBJ1-2	TRBD1	TRBV20-1	NA	CSAHKGAGGGYTF	TGCAGTGCTCACAAAGGAGCAGGGGGAGGCTACACCTTC
TRBJ2-1	TRBD2	TRBV18	NA	CASSPRLAFDNEQFF	TGTGCCAGCTCACCGAGACTAGCGTTTGACAATGAGCAGTTCTTC
TRBJ2-7	TRBD1	TRBV29-1	many	CSATRDRGPTYEQYF	TGCAGCGCTACCCGGGACAGGGGCCCTACCTACGAGCAGTACTTC
TRBJ1-1	NA	TRBV20-1	NA	CSARDIQGPTEAFF	TGCAGTGCTAGAGATATCCAGGGCCCCACTGAAGCTTTCTTT
TRBJ1-2	NA	TRBV28	NA	CASNRANYGYTF	TGTGCCAGCAACCGAGCTAACTATGGCTACACCTTC
TRBJ2-1	NA	TRBV28	NA	CASSPQEKQFF	TGTGCCAGCAGCCCACAGGAAAAGCAGTTCTTC